These T cell receptor beta chains were read from a single sample in a study of T cells in Graves' hyperthyroidism and ophthalmopathy. TCRdb re-derived calls from the multiplex PCR reads in MiXCR, one entry per CDR3 protein. The table records nearly 250,000 distinct CDR3 sequences, about a sixth of them present only once. The sequenced sample was blood. The receptors here all came from a woman under 30 with Graves' ophthalmopathy. CDR3s include the opening cysteine and the closing phenylalanine or tryptophan. D genes are given only for firm matches. For some rows the clone size is stated as once, few or many, or as a class when expanded; others skip it.

j_gene | v_gene | abundance | d_gene | CDR3aa | CDR3nt
TRBJ2-1 | TRBV6-1 | many | TRBD2 | CASSPRGAYNEQFF | TGTGCCAGCAGTCCACGGGGGGCCTACAATGAGCAGTTCTTC
TRBJ2-1 | TRBV5-6 | NA | TRBD2 | CASSLRTSGGANNEQFF | TGTGCCAGCAGCCTCCGGACTAGCGGGGGGGCTAACAATGAGCAGTTCTTC
TRBJ2-5 | TRBV5-1 | many | NA | CASSLYCEETQYF | TGCGCCAGCAGCTTGTATTGTGAAGAGACCCAGTACTTC
TRBJ1-1 | TRBV6-1 | few | TRBD1 | CASSSGQGAAFF | TGTGCCAGCAGTTCCGGACAGGGAGCAGCTTTCTTT
TRBJ2-7 | TRBV28 | many | TRBD2 | CASSILAGGLTYEQYF | TGTGCCAGCAGCATACTAGCGGGAGGCCTAACCTACGAGCAGTACTTC
TRBJ2-5 | TRBV27 | many | NA | CASSERSPGGEETQYF | TGTGCCAGCAGTGAACGCTCCCCGGGGGGCGAAGAGACCCAGTACTTC
TRBJ2-5 | TRBV7-9 | many | NA | CASSLVLVESQYF | TGTGCCAGCAGCTTAGTCCTAGTAGAGAGCCAGTACTTC
TRBJ2-5 | TRBV7-2 | many | TRBD1 | CASRGQGRLQETQYF | TGTGCCAGCAGGGGACAGGGAAGGCTCCAAGAGACCCAGTACTTC
TRBJ1-1 | TRBV7-2 | many | TRBD1 | CASSLRFGTANTEAFF | TGTGCCAGCAGCTTAAGGTTTGGGACAGCGAACACTGAAGCTTTCTTT
TRBJ2-1 | TRBV20-1 | many | TRBD2 | CSARVLAGVGDEQFF | TGCAGTGCTAGAGTTCTAGCGGGAGTCGGCGATGAGCAGTTCTTC
TRBJ2-1 | TRBV27 | many | TRBD2 | CASSPGGGRVSYNEQFF | TGTGCCAGCAGTCCGGGAGGGGGTCGGGTCTCCTACAATGAGCAGTTCTTC
TRBJ2-1 | TRBV18 | many | TRBD2 | CASSPLAGDNEQFF | TGTGCCAGCTCACCGCTAGCGGGAGACAATGAGCAGTTCTTC
TRBJ2-7 | TRBV20-1 | many | TRBD2 | CSARFSAGASYEQYF | TGCAGTGCTAGGTTCTCAGCGGGAGCCTCCTACGAGCAGTACTTC
TRBJ2-5 | TRBV12-3/TRBV12-4 | NA | TRBD2 | CASRTLGTSGPQETQYF | TGTGCCAGCAGAACGCTCGGGACTAGCGGGCCCCAAGAGACCCAGTACTTC
TRBJ2-1 | TRBV6-1 | many | TRBD2 | CASSVSGRDNEQFF | TGTGCCAGCAGTGTTAGCGGGAGGGACAATGAGCAGTTCTTC
TRBJ2-1 | TRBV6-1 | many | TRBD2 | CASTGLAGPPGNEQFF | TGTGCCAGCACGGGACTAGCGGGGCCCCCGGGCAATGAGCAGTTCTTC
TRBJ2-1 | TRBV20-1 | many | TRBD2 | CSARSQEAGGYNEQFF | TGCAGTGCTAGATCCCAAGAAGCGGGGGGTTACAATGAGCAGTTCTTC
TRBJ2-3 | TRBV20-1 | many | NA | CSAHLPVSPNTQYF | TGCAGTGCTCACCTCCCCGTCTCACCAAATACGCAGTATTTT
TRBJ2-2 | TRBV7-9 | many | NA | CASSKIPSVTGELFF | TGTGCCAGCAGCAAAATCCCTAGCGTCACCGGGGAGCTGTTTTTT
TRBJ1-5 | TRBV29-1 | many | NA | CSVELGQLYRAGNQPQHF | TGCAGCGTTGAATTGGGGCAGCTCTACAGGGCTGGCAATCAGCCCCAGCATTTT